This is a list of T cell receptor beta chains from one sample in a study of T-cell memory formation after mild COVID-19. MiXCR was run by TCRdb on the 5' RACE reads, yielding one entry per CDR3 protein. The repertoire holds about 350,000 distinct CDR3 sequences, roughly an eighth seen once, with approximately 21% in the top ten. Sequencing was done on a sample of PBMCs or a T cell subset sorted from them (not recorded which). All receptors derive from a man aged 18 to 30 who had mild COVID-19 (a few samples of this study predate the infection). Cell type and time point are not known. The CDR3 runs from the conserved cysteine through the conserved F or W. A D gene is named only where the DNA matches it firmly. Size is omitted from some rows. Given values are once, few, many or a class for expanded clones.

TRBV5-5	-	TRBJ1-2	-	TGTGCCAGCAGCTTGCGGGGGGCCTCGAACTATGGCTACACCTTC	CASSLRGASNYGYTF
TRBV4-1	TRBD1	TRBJ1-5	few	TGCGCCAGCAGCCTCCTGGACAGGCAGGGTCAGCCCCAGCATTTT	CASSLLDRQGQPQHF
TRBV18	TRBD2	TRBJ2-3	few	TGTGCCAGCTCACCACCGCGGTCGCGGGGGTCGACCACAGATACGCAGTATTTT	CASSPPRSRGSTTDTQYF
TRBV6-5	TRBD1	TRBJ2-2	-	TGTGCCAGCAGCAGCCGACAGGGGGCCAGCGGGGAGCTGTTTTTT	CASSSRQGASGELFF
TRBV25-1	-	TRBJ1-1	-	TGTGCCAGCAGTGAAGGGGGGCGAGCTTTCTTT	CASSEGGRAFF
TRBV29-1	-	TRBJ1-2	-	TGCAGCGTTGAAGCCAGGGAGGACTATGGCTACACCTTC	CSVEAREDYGYTF
TRBV7-9	TRBD1	TRBJ1-2	few	TGTGCCAGCAGACCAACCGGGACAGACTATGGCTACACCTTC	CASRPTGTDYGYTF
TRBV2	-	TRBJ2-2	-	TGTGCCAGCAGTGGCCTATCGAACACCGGGGAGCTGTTTTTT	CASSGLSNTGELFF
TRBV5-1	TRBD1	TRBJ2-1	few	TGCGCCAGCAAACTCGGACAGGAGATCTACAATGAGCAGTTCTTC	CASKLGQEIYNEQFF
TRBV2	-	TRBJ1-1	-	TGTGCCAGCACGTTGGGTTTGAAAGCTTTCTTT	CASTLGLKAFF
TRBV18	-	TRBJ2-7	few	TGTGCCAGCTCATCAATGGACGGCCCCTACGAGCAGTACTTC	CASSSMDGPYEQYF
TRBV7-6	-	TRBJ2-2	many	TGTGCCAGCAGCGACGAAATTAGGCAGACCGGGGAGCTGTTTTTT	CASSDEIRQTGELFF
TRBV12-3/TRBV12-4	-	TRBJ2-5	-	TGTGCCAGCAGTAGGTCGTCGGGTAGTTCAGAGACCCAGTACTTC	CASSRSSGSSETQYF
TRBV6-5	TRBD1	TRBJ2-2	-	TGTGCCAGCAGTTACTCCCACAGGGGTGCCGGGGAGCTGTTTTTT	CASSYSHRGAGELFF
TRBV28	-	TRBJ2-5	few	TGTGCCAGCTCCCAGGGATTTTACGAGACCCAGTACTTC	CASSQGFYETQYF
TRBV9	-	TRBJ2-1	-	TGTGCCAGCAGCGTAGGAGATCCTGAGCAGTTCTTC	CASSVGDPEQFF
TRBV4-1	-	TRBJ2-3	-	TGCGCCAGCCGGCGGGAAAACACAGATACGCAGTATTTT	CASRRENTDTQYF
TRBV11-1	-	TRBJ2-5	-	TGTGCCAGCAGCTCCTCCCTCCGCGTCCAAGAGACCCAGTACTTC	CASSSSLRVQETQYF
TRBV3-1	TRBD2	TRBJ2-5	-	TGTGCCAGCAGCCAAGGACTAGCGGGCCTCCGAGAGACCCAGTACTTC	CASSQGLAGLRETQYF
TRBV7-9	TRBD2	TRBJ2-1	few	TGTGCCAGCAGCTTAGTCGGCGGGGGGCCCTACAATGAGCAGTTCTTC	CASSLVGGGPYNEQFF
TRBV7-8	TRBD2	TRBJ2-5	many	TGTGCCAGCAGCTTAGAGACTAGCGGACTGCAAGAGACCCAGTACTTC	CASSLETSGLQETQYF
TRBV4-1	TRBD2	TRBJ2-1	-	TGCGCCAGCAGCCAACTGCCTGCTAGCGGGGGGGCCGATGAGCAGTTCTTC	CASSQLPASGGADEQFF
TRBV3-1	-	TRBJ1-6	-	TGTGCCAGCAGCCCTGGTTTCGAGGCACCCCTCCACTTT	CASSPGFEAPLHF
TRBV7-6	-	TRBJ1-6	-	TGTGCCAGCAGCTTCAGTTCGGATTCACCCCTCCACTTT	CASSFSSDSPLHF
TRBV4-3	TRBD1	TRBJ2-5	-	TGCGCCAGCAGCCAAGGTCCAGGGGGCGTCTGGGAGACCCAGTACTTC	CASSQGPGGVWETQYF
TRBV12-3/TRBV12-4	-	TRBJ1-5	-	TGTGCCAGCAGTTTGCCCCCGGCGCCCCAGCATTTT	CASSLPPAPQHF
TRBV20-1	TRBD2	TRBJ2-5	few	TGCAGTGCTAGAGAAGGGACTAGCGGGGCCACGGGCAACTTC	CSAREGTSGATGNF
TRBV5-1	-	TRBJ2-3	-	TGCGCCAGCAGCTTGGCCGATTACACAGATACGCAGTATTTT	CASSLADYTDTQYF
TRBV6-1	-	TRBJ1-1	-	TGTGCCAGCAGCGGGGAAGGGGTTCGAGCTTTCTTT	CASSGEGVRAFF
TRBV6-5	TRBD1	TRBJ2-7	few	TGTGCCAGCAGTTACTCTCCTCCGGGACAGGGGAACGAGCAGTACTTC	CASSYSPPGQGNEQYF
TRBV4-3	-	TRBJ1-2	few	TGCGCCAGCAGCCAAGATTACGGGTTGGCCTATGGCTACACCTTC	CASSQDYGLAYGYTF
TRBV11-3	TRBD2	TRBJ2-5	-	TGTGCCAGCAGCTCGCAGGGGCCGGGACTAGCGGGGCCGGAGACCCAGTACTTC	CASSSQGPGLAGPETQYF
TRBV5-1	-	TRBJ2-1	many	TGCGCCAGCAGCCTGGACAACAACAATGAGCAGTTCTTC	CASSLDNNNEQFF
TRBV4-1	-	TRBJ2-1	-	TGCGCCAGCAGCCAGTGGGAAGCCGGGAGAAATGAGCAGTTCTTC	CASSQWEAGRNEQFF
TRBV10-3	-	TRBJ1-1	few	TGTGCCATCAGAACTTTCAGGGCAGGGCAATCTGAAGCTTTCTTT	CAIRTFRAGQSEAFF
TRBV18	TRBD1	TRBJ2-6	-	TGTGCCAGCTCACCGTCTGGGACAGGGATAGGTTCTGGGGCCAACGTCCTGACTTTC	CASSPSGTGIGSGANVLTF
TRBV29-1	-	TRBJ1-5	-	TGCAGCGTTGAAGGAGGGGACGATCAGCCCCAGCATTTT	CSVEGGDDQPQHF
TRBV19	TRBD2	TRBJ2-1	-	TGTGCCAGTAGGGGATCGGGACTAGCGGGGGGTAAACTCTTC	CASRGSGLAGGKLF
TRBV27	-	TRBJ2-5	-	TGTGCCAGCAGTTTGTTTGGGGGGGCCCTGGAGACCCAGTACTTC	CASSLFGGALETQYF
TRBV4-1	-	TRBJ1-2	-	TGCGCCAGCAGCCTCGGTAGGTCGGGCAACTATGGCTACACCTTC	CASSLGRSGNYGYTF
TRBV7-9	TRBD1	TRBJ2-1	-	TGTGCCAGCAGCTTGTCTCCGGGACAGGGAGACGATGAGCAGTTCTTC	CASSLSPGQGDDEQFF
TRBV4-2	-	TRBJ1-4	-	TGTGCCAGCAGCCAAGTGACAGACAATGAAAAACTGTTTTTT	CASSQVTDNEKLFF
TRBV2	-	TRBJ1-5	few	TGTGCCAGCAGCGGCGACGGACCCAATCAGCCCCAGCATTTT	CASSGDGPNQPQHF
TRBV6-2/TRBV6-3	TRBD1	TRBJ2-1	few	TGTGCCAGCAGGGGACAGGGGGCGGGTAATGAGCAGTTCTTC	CASRGQGAGNEQFF
TRBV5-1	TRBD2	TRBJ2-5	-	TGCGCCAGCAGCTCGGGGACTAGCCAAGAGACCCAGTACTTC	CASSSGTSQETQYF